This T cell receptor (beta chain) stems from a study of cytomegalovirus exposure and HLA in healthy donors. This clone occurred a few times. PCR primers comprised 60 Vbeta and 13 Jbeta primers. The method was immunoSEQ multiplex PCR; TCRdb's version includes in-frame clones alone and lacks a portion of them. The sample carries roughly 130,000 clones, 70% to 80% recorded once. V was trimmed by 5 bases and J by 5 bases, leaving 15 bases between them. Germline V CDR1 and CDR2: MDHEN, SYDVKM. The CDR3 loop spans 14 amino acids. The V gene is TRBV28, the J gene TRBJ1-1; TRBD1 might be the D (5 bases). Input material: PBMCs. The receptor's source is a woman aged 50 to 60 in good health and CMV-seropositive. CDR3 DNA sequence: TGTGCCAGCAGTCCCATGGGGGAGGGGACTGAAGCTTTCTTT. Translated, it gives CASSPMGEGTEAFF.